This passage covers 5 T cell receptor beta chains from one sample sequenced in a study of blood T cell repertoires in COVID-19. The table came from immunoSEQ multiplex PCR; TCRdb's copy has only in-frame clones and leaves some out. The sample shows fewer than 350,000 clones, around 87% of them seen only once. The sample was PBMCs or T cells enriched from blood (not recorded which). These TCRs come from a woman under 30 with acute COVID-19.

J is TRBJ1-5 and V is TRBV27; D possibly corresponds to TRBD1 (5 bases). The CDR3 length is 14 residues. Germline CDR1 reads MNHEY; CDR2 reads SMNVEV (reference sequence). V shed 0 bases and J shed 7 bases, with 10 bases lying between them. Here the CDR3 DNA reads TGTGCCAGCAGTTTATCGCTAGGGGAACAGCCCCAGCATTTT. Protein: CASSLSLGEQPQHF.

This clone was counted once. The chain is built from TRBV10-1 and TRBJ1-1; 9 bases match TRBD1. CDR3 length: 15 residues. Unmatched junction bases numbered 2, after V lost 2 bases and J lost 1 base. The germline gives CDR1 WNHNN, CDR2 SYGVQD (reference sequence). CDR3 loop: CASSEGTGRNTEAFF. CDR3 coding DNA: TGCGCCAGCAGTGAGGGGACAGGGAGGAACACTGAAGCTTTCTTT.

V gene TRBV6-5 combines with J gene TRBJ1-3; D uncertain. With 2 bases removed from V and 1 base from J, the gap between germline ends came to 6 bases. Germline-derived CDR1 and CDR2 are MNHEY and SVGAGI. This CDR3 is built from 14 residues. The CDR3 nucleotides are TGTGCCAGCAGTTACGGGAGGTCTGGAAACACCATATATTTT. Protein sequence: CASSYGRSGNTIYF.

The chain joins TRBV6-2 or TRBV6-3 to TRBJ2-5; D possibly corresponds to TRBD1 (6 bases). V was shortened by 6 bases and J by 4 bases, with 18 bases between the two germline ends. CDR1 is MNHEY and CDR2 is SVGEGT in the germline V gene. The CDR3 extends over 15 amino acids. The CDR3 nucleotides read TGTGCCAGCAGCCCCAGGGGATTCGTCGGAGAGACCCAGTACTTC. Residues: CASSPRGFVGETQYF.

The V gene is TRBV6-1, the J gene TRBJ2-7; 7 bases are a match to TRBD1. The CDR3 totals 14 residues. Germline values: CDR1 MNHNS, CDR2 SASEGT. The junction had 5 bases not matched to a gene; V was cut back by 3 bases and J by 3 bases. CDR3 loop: CASSDRQGSYEQYF. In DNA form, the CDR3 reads TGTGCCAGCAGTGACAGACAGGGAAGCTACGAGCAGTACTTC.